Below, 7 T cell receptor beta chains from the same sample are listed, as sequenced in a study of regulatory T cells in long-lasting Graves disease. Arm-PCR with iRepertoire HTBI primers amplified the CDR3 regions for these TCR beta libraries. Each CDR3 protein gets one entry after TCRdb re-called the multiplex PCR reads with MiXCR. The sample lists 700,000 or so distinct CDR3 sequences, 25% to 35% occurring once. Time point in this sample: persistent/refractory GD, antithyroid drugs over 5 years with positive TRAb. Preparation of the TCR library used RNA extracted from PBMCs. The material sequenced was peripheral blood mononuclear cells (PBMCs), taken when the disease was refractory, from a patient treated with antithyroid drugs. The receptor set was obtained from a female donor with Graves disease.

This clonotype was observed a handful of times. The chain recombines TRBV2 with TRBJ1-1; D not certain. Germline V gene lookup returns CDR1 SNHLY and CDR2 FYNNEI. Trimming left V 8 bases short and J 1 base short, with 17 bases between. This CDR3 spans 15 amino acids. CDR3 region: CASSQHGWWNTEAFF. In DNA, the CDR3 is TGTGCCAGCTCCCAACATGGATGGTGGAACACTGAAGCTTTCTTT.

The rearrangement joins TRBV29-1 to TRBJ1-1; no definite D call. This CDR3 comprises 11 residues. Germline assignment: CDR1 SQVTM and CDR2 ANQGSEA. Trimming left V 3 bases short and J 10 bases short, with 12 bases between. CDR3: CSVEAQRAAFF. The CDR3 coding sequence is TGCAGCGTTGAGGCCCAAAGGGCAGCTTTCTTT.

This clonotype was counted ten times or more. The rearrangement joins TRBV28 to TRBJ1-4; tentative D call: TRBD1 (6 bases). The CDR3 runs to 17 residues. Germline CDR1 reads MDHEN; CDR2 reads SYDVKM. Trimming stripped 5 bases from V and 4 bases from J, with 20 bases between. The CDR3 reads CASSIFLGDTINEKLFF. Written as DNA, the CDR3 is TGTGCCAGCAGTATCTTTCTGGGGGACACCATTAATGAAAAACTGTTTTTT. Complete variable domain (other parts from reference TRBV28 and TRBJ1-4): DVKVTQSSRYLVKRTGEKVFLECVQDMDHENMFWYRQDPGLGLRLIYFSYDVKMKEKGDIPEGYSVSREKKERFSLILESASTNQTSMYLCASSIFLGDTINEKLFFGSGTQLSVL.

The CDR3 coding sequence is TGTGCCATCAGTGTAGGGGGGAGTGGGGCCAACGTCCTGACTTTC. Translated, it gives CAISVGGSGANVLTF. This sequence joins TRBV10-3 and TRBJ2-6; either TRBD1 or TRBD2 may fit D (6 bases each). The germline V and J ends were trimmed by 4 bases and 3 bases, with 10 bases remaining between them. This CDR3 comprises 15 residues. Germline CDR1 reads ENHRY; CDR2 reads SYGVKD.

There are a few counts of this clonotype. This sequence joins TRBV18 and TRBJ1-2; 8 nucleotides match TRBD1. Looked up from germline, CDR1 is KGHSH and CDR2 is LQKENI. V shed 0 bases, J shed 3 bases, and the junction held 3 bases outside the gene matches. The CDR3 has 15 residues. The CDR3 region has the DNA TGTGCCAGCTCACCACCGGCAGGGGGCTACTATGGCTACACCTTC. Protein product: CASSPPAGGYYGYTF.

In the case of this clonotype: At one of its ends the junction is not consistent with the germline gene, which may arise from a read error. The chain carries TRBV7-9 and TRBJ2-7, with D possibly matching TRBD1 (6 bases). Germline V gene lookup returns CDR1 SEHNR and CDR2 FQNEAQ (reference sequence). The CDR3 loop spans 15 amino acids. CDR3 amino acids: CVSSLGTGSIYEQYF. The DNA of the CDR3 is TGTGTCAGCAGCTTAGGAACAGGGTCGATCTACGAGCAGTACTTC.

CDR3 bases: TGTGCCAGCAGCCCCGTGTGGAGGGGCGCCGCCTATGGCTACACCTTC. Translating gives CASSPVWRGAAYGYTF. The chain uses TRBV5-8 and TRBJ1-2; a weak D match, TRBD1 (5 bases). This CDR3 region has 16 residues. Between the trimmed V and J ends, which lost 4 bases and 4 bases, there was a span of 20 bases. CDR1 is SGHTS and CDR2 is YDEGEE in the germline V gene.